This T cell receptor beta chain was captured by sequencing in a study of cytomegalovirus exposure and HLA in healthy donors. This CDR3 region has 17 residues. V was clipped by 0 bases and J by 5 bases; unmatched bases: 11. The germline V gene has CDR1 SGHKS and CDR2 YYEKEE (reference sequence). To note about this clone: What it binds is unknown.

Points from the study as a whole: Later analysis demonstrated an association between a missense DCLRE1C variant and TCR beta V- and J-gene trimming.

PCR amplification relied on 60 Vbeta primers (plus 13 Jbeta primers). The table came from immunoSEQ multiplex PCR; TCRdb's copy has only in-frame clones and leaves some out. Here the sample spans 100,000 or so clones, approximately 80% being singletons. The TCR comes from a female donor in good health and CMV-seronegative. Sequenced: PBMCs. This sequence joins TRBV5-5 and TRBJ1-1; 9 positions agree with TRBD1. In DNA form, the CDR3 reads TGTGCCAGCAGCTTGGGGGACAGGGTAGAGTTTACGACTGAAGCTTTCTTT. It yields the protein CASSLGDRVEFTTEAFF.